This TCR beta chain was recorded in a study of T cell repertoires in cytomegalovirus infection. CDR1 and CDR2 (germline): DFQATT, SNEGSKA (reference sequence). Trimming removed 0 bases from V and 3 bases from J, with 9 bases in between. The CDR3 is 14 residues long. Using its own MiXCR run on the reads, TCRdb lists one record per CDR3 protein. The sample records approximately 240,000 distinct CDR3 sequences, 10% to 15% being singletons. The receptor's source is a human donor in good health (CMV status not recorded). Some clones in this sample may be carry-over from other donors' samples. V and J are TRBV20-1 and TRBJ1-5, with D unclear. Source material: PBMCs. Written as DNA, the CDR3 is TGCAGTGCTAGAGATCTGGCAGACAATCAGCCCCAGCATTTT. Its translation is CSARDLADNQPQHF.